These 11 T cell receptor beta chains were sequenced from one sample in a study of blood T cells in healthy people across ages. Combining a sample-barcoded 5' primer with a J-beta primer mix, a second PCR ran for about 7 to 12 cycles. MiXCR, run by TCRdb on the 5' RACE reads, gives a single entry per CDR3 protein. The table includes some 930,000 distinct CDR3 sequences, 25% to 30% detected once. The same data also contributed to another study, on T cells of mothers and their children.

Sequencing used blood. Source of these receptors: a woman in her forties in good health.

This clonotype occurred many times. The chain carries TRBV6-6 and TRBJ1-5, with D unresolved. CDR1 and CDR2 from the germline V gene are MNHNY and SVGAGI (reference sequence). CDR3 length: 15 residues. Trimming took off 1 base at V and 1 base at J, with 8 bases between the two ends. DNA for the CDR3: TGTGCCAGCAGTTACTACGTGTCGAGCAATCAGCCCCAGCATTTT. This translates into CASSYYVSSNQPQHF.

This clonotype has just a few counts. The rearrangement uses TRBV28 and TRBJ2-6; 9 bases are a match to TRBD1. CDR1 MDHEN and CDR2 SYDVKM come from the germline V gene. This CDR3 is built from 20 residues. The trim removed 5 bases at V and 3 bases at J, leaving 17 bases unmatched. The CDR3 DNA sequence: TGTGCCAGCAGTCCCATGCTGGGACAGGGCGTTATGGGTGGGGCCAACGTCCTGACTTTC. Its protein product is CASSPMLGQGVMGGANVLTF.

The chain links TRBV13 to TRBJ2-7; 7 bases are a match to TRBD1. Germline assignment: CDR1 PRHDT and CDR2 FYEKMQ (reference sequence). After removal of 1 base from V and 5 bases from J, the junction contained 11 bases not matched to a gene. CDR3 length: 16 residues. CDR3 DNA sequence: TGTGCCAGCAGCTTAGCTCCTCGACAGGGAAGTAACGAGCAGTACTTC. Protein sequence: CASSLAPRQGSNEQYF.

The chain links TRBV15 to TRBJ2-2; D gene uncertain. V lost 0 bases to trimming and J lost 6 bases, with 17 bases between them. Germline V CDR1 and CDR2: LNHNV, YYDKDF (reference sequence). This CDR3 region has 17 residues. In DNA, the CDR3 is TGTGCCACCAGCAGAGATCCACGAACCCTTGGGCCCGGGGAGCTGTTTTTT. It is translated as CATSRDPRTLGPGELFF.

This clonotype was seen more than once but under ten times. The gene calls are TRBV6-6 and TRBJ2-7, with TRBD1 as a possible D gene (6 bases). Deletions cut 6 bases from V and 2 bases from J, with 20 bases between. The germline V gene encodes CDR1 MNHNY and CDR2 SVGAGI (reference sequence). The CDR3 spans 16 residues. The CDR3 coding sequence is TGTGCCAGCAGGTCTTCAGACAGGCCCTGGACCTACGAGCAGTACTTC. This translates into CASRSSDRPWTYEQYF.

This clonotype came up many times. V gene TRBV28 combines with J gene TRBJ2-7, with D perhaps TRBD2 (6 bases). CDR3 length equals 15 residues. V was shortened by 7 bases and J by 2 bases, with 18 bases between the two germline ends. Germline CDR1 is MDHEN and CDR2 is SYDVKM. The CDR3: CASIRGVTGPYEQYF. The DNA for the CDR3 is TGTGCCAGCATCCGCGGGGTTACAGGCCCCTACGAGCAGTACTTC.

The chain recombines TRBV7-9 with TRBJ1-1; D not certain. Deletions cut 3 bases from V and 11 bases from J, with 19 bases between. Germline V CDR1 and CDR2: SEHNR, FQNEAQ (reference sequence). The CDR3 contains 14 residues. CDR3: CASSLYGDTVRAFF. For the CDR3, the DNA is TGTGCCAGCAGCTTGTACGGTGATACTGTTCGGGCTTTCTTT.

Only a few counts were recorded for this clonotype. The chain uses TRBV28 and TRBJ2-3; the D gene is possibly TRBD2 (7 bases). CDR1 and CDR2 (germline): MDHEN, SYDVKM. Trimming took off 6 bases at V and 7 bases at J, with 11 bases between the two ends. The CDR3 consists of 12 residues. CDR3 in DNA: TGTGCCAGCAGGGGGGGGGCAAATACGCAGTATTTT. Translation: CASRGGANTQYF.

This clonotype was picked up many times. The chain uses TRBV12-3 or TRBV12-4 and TRBJ2-7, with D unclear. Trimming pared 6 bases from V and 2 bases from J, leaving 8 bases between. This CDR3 has 12 amino acids. The CDR3 loop is CASRKYTYEQYF. The DNA of the CDR3 is TGTGCCAGCAGAAAGTACACCTACGAGCAGTACTTC.

The rearrangement uses TRBV4-3 and TRBJ2-6; D is unresolved. Between the trimmed V and J ends, which lost 0 bases and 2 bases, there was a span of 8 bases. The length of the CDR3 is 16 residues. CDR1 and CDR2 from the germline V gene are LGHNA and YSLEER. CDR3 sequence reads: CASSQDFGAGANVLTF. Written as DNA, the CDR3 is TGCGCCAGCAGCCAAGATTTTGGGGCTGGGGCCAACGTCCTGACTTTC.

The chain links TRBV7-2 to TRBJ1-2; no clear D. There are 15 residues in the CDR3. Trimming removed 8 bases from V and 1 base from J, with 17 bases in between. Germline CDR1 SGHTA, CDR2 FQGNSA. In DNA, the CDR3 is TGTGCCAGCGCTCCCGAGGGCAGCAGTAACTATGGCTACACCTTC. It yields the protein CASAPEGSSNYGYTF. The full variable domain, with the rest looked up from reference TRBV7-2 and TRBJ1-2, is GAGVSQSPSNKVTEKGKDVELRCDPISGHTALYWYRQSLGQGLEFLIYFQGNSAPDKSGLPSDRFSAERTGGSVSTLTIQRTQQEDSAVYLCASAPEGSSNYGYTFGSGTRLTVV.